Included here is one TCR beta chain sequence, with context. Its antigen is currently unknown. Construction of the TCR beta libraries employed iRepertoire HTBI primers in conjunction with Arm-PCR of CDR3 regions. From the multiplex PCR reads, TCRdb called clonotypes with MiXCR, one entry per CDR3 protein. The sample yields 700,000 or so distinct CDR3 sequences, about 32% seen once. The data originate from a study of regulatory T cells in long-lasting Graves disease. Study-wide context: Persistence in Graves' disease denoted antithyroid drug use beyond 5 years alongside positive TSH receptor antibodies.

The study, taken as a whole, reports: Persistent disease exhibited a predilection for TRBV28, TRBJ1-2 and TRBJ2-5. New patients shared more than 750 public clonotypes, fewer than the 2,500 to 3,000 shared by persistent patients.

The sample's time point: persistent/refractory GD, antithyroid drugs over 5 years with positive TRAb. Making the TCR library involved RNA that had been extracted from PBMCs. A volume of roughly 8.4 milliliters of peripheral blood was collected in EDTA tubes. V lost 5 bases and J lost 0, with 10 bases in between. This CDR3 is built from 14 residues. CDR1 SQVTM and CDR2 ANQGSEA come from the germline V gene. This TCR derives from a female donor with Graves disease. The starting material was peripheral blood mononuclear cells (PBMCs), obtained when the disease was refractory, from a patient treated with antithyroid drugs. J is TRBJ1-4 and V is TRBV29-1, with unresolved D. In nucleotides, the CDR3 is TGCAGCGTTAATAAAATTGCAACTAATGAAAAACTGTTTTTT. Translation gives CSVNKIATNEKLFF.